A single sample is the source of the 32 T cell receptor beta chains below, sequenced in a study of T cell responses to AZD1222 COVID-19 vaccine. Data came from immunoSEQ multiplex PCR; TCRdb stores just in-frame clones and leaves some out. The table lists 140,000 or so clones, about 90% of them singletons. Sequences were derived from peripheral blood, sampled 28 days after the second dose of the MenACWY control vaccine. The source of these receptors is an adult who received the MenACWY meningococcal vaccine as a control.

V gene TRBV7-2 combines with J gene TRBJ2-3; D gene unclear. Germline-derived CDR1 and CDR2 are SGHTA and FQGNSA. V was pared by 4 bases and J by 5 bases, with 10 bases between. The CDR3 contains 13 residues. CDR3: CASSYPAGDTQYF. The CDR3 bases are TGTGCCAGCAGCTACCCCGCCGGAGATACGCAGTATTTT. The variable domain in full, completed from reference TRBV7-2 and TRBJ2-3, reads GAGVSQSPSNKVTEKGKDVELRCDPISGHTALYWYRQSLGQGLEFLIYFQGNSAPDKSGLPSDRFSAERTGGSVSTLTIQRTQQEDSAVYLCASSYPAGDTQYFGPGTRLTVL.

The chain employs TRBV7-9 and TRBJ1-1, with unresolved D. Trimming left V 3 bases short and J 1 base short, with 6 bases between. This CDR3 region has 13 residues. The germline CDR1 and CDR2 sequences are SEHNR and FQNEAQ (reference sequence). CDR3 DNA: TGTGCCAGCAGCTTCAAGGGGAACACTGAAGCTTTCTTT. Translation gives CASSFKGNTEAFF.

The rearrangement uses TRBV21-1 and TRBJ1-2. TRBV21-1 is a recognized pseudogene. The CDR3 loop spans 18 amino acids. This CDR3 reads CASSKGGGQPLRVNGYTF. DNA of the CDR3: TGTGCCAGCAGCAAAGGGGGGGGACAGCCTCTGAGGGTTAATGGCTACACCTTC.

The V call is TRBV5-1, the J call TRBJ1-2, with 7 bases fitting TRBD1. Germline CDR1 and CDR2: SGHRS and YFSETQ. After removal of 4 bases from V and 6 bases from J, the junction contained 9 bases not matched to a gene. This CDR3 is 14 amino acids long. CDR3 sequence: CASSQLPGTDGYTF. The CDR3 nucleotides read TGCGCCAGCAGCCAACTTCCCGGGACAGATGGCTACACCTTC.

The rearrangement links TRBV6-1 to TRBJ2-1, with D possibly matching TRBD1 (8 bases). Germline V gene data show CDR1 as MNHNS and CDR2 as SASEGT. Trimming cost V 2 bases and J 6 bases, with 20 bases left between them. The CDR3 has 17 residues. The CDR3 nucleotides are TGTGCCAGCAGTGAACCAAGCGGGACAGGCCCAAGCAATGAGCAGTTCTTC. Translation: CASSEPSGTGPSNEQFF.

J is TRBJ2-7 and V is TRBV5-6; no clear D gene. There are 14 residues in the CDR3. The germline CDR1 and CDR2 sequences are SGHDT and YYEEEE. Trimming cost V 2 bases and J 3 bases, with 12 bases left between them. CDR3 nucleotide sequence: TGTGCCAGCAGCTTTTTTGCAGCCAACTACGAGCAGTACTTC. Its protein product is CASSFFAANYEQYF.

This chain links TRBV9 with TRBJ2-7; TRBD2 aligns across 8 bases. CDR1 and CDR2 (germline): SGDLS, YYNGEE. The CDR3 is 14 residues long. V was clipped by 0 bases and J by 4 bases; unmatched bases: 3. The CDR3 region is CASSVEGGGYEQYF. The CDR3 coding sequence is TGTGCCAGCAGCGTAGAAGGCGGGGGGTACGAGCAGTACTTC.

This rearrangement joins TRBV7-9 to TRBJ2-2; 8 bases align to TRBD2. This CDR3 has 15 amino acids. The junction had 3 bases not matched to a gene; V was cut back by 6 bases and J by 0 bases. Germline assignment: CDR1 SEHNR and CDR2 FQNEAQ (reference sequence). The CDR3 reads CASRGLGSNTGELFF. CDR3 DNA: TGTGCCAGCAGGGGACTAGGATCGAACACCGGGGAGCTGTTTTTT. The full variable domain, in which reference TRBV7-9 and TRBJ2-2 provide the parts outside the CDR3, is DTGVSQNPRHKITKRGQNVTFRCDPISEHNRLYWYRQTLGQGPEFLTYFQNEAQLEKSRLLSDRFSAERPKGSFSTLEIQRTEQGDSAMYLCASRGLGSNTGELFFGEGSRLTVL.

The V and J genes are TRBV2 and TRBJ2-1, with D hard to call. CDR3 length equals 13 residues. CDR1 is SNHLY, CDR2 FYNNEI, per germline. The V end was cut by 7 bases, the J end by 5 bases, with 12 bases between. CDR3 DNA sequence: TGTGCCAGCATCTTTTCCCCCGACAATGAGCAGTTCTTC. The encoded protein is CASIFSPDNEQFF.

This chain uses TRBV11-2 with TRBJ2-7; D unresolved. Trimming pared 4 bases from V and 2 bases from J, leaving 6 bases between. The CDR3 sequence is 12 residues long. Looked up from germline, CDR1 is SGHAT and CDR2 is FQNNGV. The CDR3 sequence is CASSYTAYEQYF. The CDR3 region has the DNA TGTGCCAGCAGCTACACGGCCTACGAGCAGTACTTC.

This clone has a single count. This rearrangement joins TRBV5-4 to TRBJ2-2, with D possibly TRBD2 on 6 matching bases. The germline V gene has CDR1 SGHNT and CDR2 YYREEE (reference sequence). The CDR3 consists of 16 residues. The V end was cut by 4 bases, the J end by 5 bases, with 18 bases between. The CDR3: CASSPNSGRGTGELFF. The CDR3 nucleotides read TGTGCCAGCAGCCCCAATAGCGGCCGTGGGACCGGGGAGCTGTTTTTT.

The chain links TRBV6-2 or TRBV6-3 to TRBJ2-7; maybe TRBD2 (6 bases). The CDR3 is 13 residues long. Trimming cost V 2 bases and J 6 bases, with 11 bases left between them. Germline values: CDR1 MNHEY, CDR2 SVGEGT. The CDR3 DNA follows: TGTGCCAGCAGTTACAATATCGGGGGCGAGCAGTACTTC. It encodes CASSYNIGGEQYF.

The V gene is TRBV5-8, the J gene TRBJ2-3; D perhaps matches TRBD2 (5 bases). V was pared by 0 bases and J by 7 bases, with 9 bases between. CDR3 length: 13 residues. CDR1 SGHTS and CDR2 YDEGEE come from the germline V gene. Written as DNA, the CDR3 is TGTGCCAGCAGCTTGGCGGGGTTGTATACGCAGTATTTT. It encodes CASSLAGLYTQYF.

J is TRBJ1-5 and V is TRBV18; D might be TRBD1 (5 bases). V lost 6 bases and J lost 7, with 13 bases in between. The CDR3 length is 13 residues. Germline CDR1 KGHSH, CDR2 LQKENI. CDR3 in amino acids: CASSPRGGQPQHF. The CDR3, as DNA: TGTGCCAGCTCCCCAAGGGGAGGCCAGCCCCAGCATTTT.

The DNA of the CDR3 is TGTGCCAGCAGCCCTTTGACAGGTAGTCTTAACAATGAGCAGTTCTTC. This codes for CASSPLTGSLNNEQFF. This chain links TRBV7-8 with TRBJ2-1, with a weak D call TRBD1 (6 bases). There are 16 residues in the CDR3. Looked up from germline, CDR1 is SGHVS and CDR2 is FQNEAQ. Between the trimmed V and J ends, which lost 5 bases and 5 bases, there was a span of 19 bases.

J is TRBJ2-7 and V is TRBV28; 9 bases fit TRBD1. The CDR3 is made up of 13 amino acids. Trimming took 6 bases from V and 3 from J; bases not matched to a gene: 3. Germline V gives CDR1 MDHEN, CDR2 SYDVKM. The chain's CDR3 is CASRGQGFYEQYF. The CDR3 DNA sequence: TGTGCCAGCAGGGGACAGGGCTTCTACGAGCAGTACTTC.

CDR3 nucleotide sequence: TGTGCCAGCAGTATAGGGGGCCGAAGCACTGAAGCTTTCTTT. This sequence encodes CASSIGGRSTEAFF. The genes are TRBV2 and TRBJ1-1, with 7 bases matching TRBD1. The germline CDR1 and CDR2 sequences are SNHLY and FYNNEI. There are 14 residues in the CDR3. After removal of 5 bases from V and 4 bases from J, the junction contained 7 bases not matched to a gene.

The chain joins TRBV7-2 to TRBJ2-2; 13 nucleotides agree with TRBD2. CDR1 and CDR2 from the germline V gene are SGHTA and FQGNSA. The CDR3 loop spans 18 amino acids. With 1 base clipped from V and 4 bases from J, the junction kept 6 bases outside the gene matches. CDR3 in DNA: TGTGCCAGCAGCTTAGAACTAGCGGGAGGGCGGGGCACCGGGGAGCTGTTTTTT. Protein sequence: CASSLELAGGRGTGELFF.

V gene TRBV5-1 combines with J gene TRBJ1-1; D is unclear. The CDR3 consists of 15 residues. The V end was cut by 0 bases, the J end by 0 bases, with 9 bases between. CDR1 and CDR2 from the germline V gene are SGHRS and YFSETQ. The CDR3: CASSLAGLMNTEAFF. The CDR3 DNA is TGCGCCAGCAGCTTGGCGGGGTTGATGAACACTGAAGCTTTCTTT.

CDR3 bases: TGTGCCAGCAGCAAAGTCTGGGACAGGATGGGCTACGAGCAGTACTTC. This translates into CASSKVWDRMGYEQYF. This chain connects TRBV21-1 to TRBJ2-7; TRBD1, the D gene given by the table, was not confirmed from the DNA. TRBV21-1 is reported as a pseudogene. The CDR3 runs to 16 residues.

The V and J genes are TRBV19 and TRBJ1-5; possible D gene TRBD1, 5 bases. The length of the CDR3 is 16 residues. From germline, CDR1 is LNHDA and CDR2 SQIVND (reference sequence). With 3 bases removed from V and 1 base from J, the gap between germline ends came to 13 bases. Here the CDR3 DNA reads TGTGCCAGTAGTATTATGTTGGGGCGGAGCAATCAGCCCCAGCATTTT. Translated: CASSIMLGRSNQPQHF.

This clone has only one observation. The chain is built from TRBV12-3 or TRBV12-4 and TRBJ1-3; no reliable D call. V lost 6 bases, J lost 0 bases, and 6 bases lay in between. CDR3 size: 13 residues. This chain's CDR3 is CASRRSSGNTIYF. The CDR3 region has the DNA TGTGCCAGCAGGAGGAGCTCTGGAAACACCATATATTTT.

The genes are TRBV11-2 and TRBJ2-5; no clear D gene. Germline V lookup: CDR1 SGHAT, CDR2 FQNNGV. V lost 1 base, J lost 1 base, and 4 bases lay in between. This CDR3 region has 13 residues. The CDR3 nucleotides read TGTGCCAGCAGCTTAGGGCCCCAAGAGACCCAGTACTTC. Its translation is CASSLGPQETQYF.

The V and J genes are TRBV7-9 and TRBJ2-3, with 8 bases lining up with TRBD1. CDR1 is SEHNR and CDR2 is FQNEAQ in the germline V gene (reference sequence). This CDR3 is built from 16 residues. Germline trimming cut 5 bases from V and 1 base from J; bases unmatched to any gene: 8. The CDR3 coding sequence is TGTGCCAGCAGCCATACTACGGGACAGGGCACAGATACGCAGTATTTT. This encodes CASSHTTGQGTDTQYF.

This chain connects TRBV5-4 to TRBJ2-7; D gene uncertain. Germline CDR1 is SGHNT and CDR2 is YYREEE (reference sequence). The V gene lost 4 bases and the J gene lost 3 bases, with 5 bases spanning the gap. The CDR3 consists of 11 residues. The CDR3 nucleotides are TGTGCCAGCAGCAATGACTACGAGCAGTACTTC. Its protein product is CASSNDYEQYF. The full variable domain, with the rest looked up from reference TRBV5-4 and TRBJ2-7, is ETGVTQSPTHLIKTRGQQVTLRCSSQSGHNTVSWYQQALGQGPQFIFQYYREEENGRGNFPPRFSGLQFPNYSSELNVNALELDDSALYLCASSNDYEQYFGPGTRLTVT.

V is TRBV6-5 and J is TRBJ1-1; D is uncertain. The V gene's germline CDR1 is MNHEY and CDR2 SVGAGI. There are 13 residues in the CDR3. The V end was cut by 6 bases, the J end by 1 base, with 9 bases between. The CDR3 reads CASSEGWNTEAFF. Written as DNA, the CDR3 is TGTGCCAGCAGCGAGGGATGGAACACTGAAGCTTTCTTT.

This chain uses TRBV5-4 with TRBJ2-3; 8 positions agree with TRBD2. The CDR3 has 15 residues. Germline values: CDR1 SGHNT, CDR2 YYREEE (reference sequence). J was trimmed by 7 bases and V by 4 bases; bases with no gene match: 11. CDR3 loop: CASSSTSGPGNTQYF. In DNA, the CDR3 is TGTGCCAGCAGCAGCACTAGCGGACCTGGGAATACGCAGTATTTT. The complete variable domain, with remaining parts taken from reference TRBV5-4 and TRBJ2-3, reads ETGVTQSPTHLIKTRGQQVTLRCSSQSGHNTVSWYQQALGQGPQFIFQYYREEENGRGNFPPRFSGLQFPNYSSELNVNALELDDSALYLCASSSTSGPGNTQYFGPGTRLTVL.

CDR3 amino acids: CASSPVSETQYF. The DNA for the CDR3 is TGTGCCAGCTCACCAGTATCAGAGACCCAGTACTTC. V gene TRBV18 combines with J gene TRBJ2-5; D is ambiguous. V was cut by 2 bases and J by 4 bases, with 5 bases left in between. CDR1 is KGHSH, CDR2 LQKENI, per germline. The CDR3 length is 12 residues.

V usage is TRBV18 and J usage is TRBJ1-5, with TRBD1 matching over 7 bases. Germline CDR1 is KGHSH and CDR2 is LQKENI. This CDR3 is built from 16 residues. V shed 2 bases, J shed 1 base, and the junction held 5 bases outside the gene matches. CDR3 sequence reads: CASSPSPGGSNQPQHF. For the CDR3, the DNA is TGTGCCAGCTCACCATCACCAGGGGGGAGCAATCAGCCCCAGCATTTT.

The rearrangement uses TRBV9 and TRBJ1-6; D may be TRBD1 (6 bases). Per the germline V gene, CDR1 is SGDLS and CDR2 is YYNGEE. This CDR3 comprises 14 residues. V dropped 0 bases and J dropped 8 bases, with 9 bases sitting between them. CDR3 loop: CASSVAGADSPLHF. The CDR3 nucleotides read TGTGCCAGCAGCGTAGCGGGGGCGGATTCACCCCTCCACTTT. Together with reference TRBV9 and TRBJ1-6, the CDR3 gives the full variable domain: DSGVTQTPKHLITATGQRVTLRCSPRSGDLSVYWYQQSLDQGLQFLIQYYNGEERAKGNILERFSAQQFPDLHSELNLSSLELGDSALYFCASSVAGADSPLHFGNGTRLTVT.

The gene calls are TRBV19 and TRBJ2-7, with 8 bases aligning to TRBD1. The CDR3 runs to 15 residues. CDR1 is LNHDA and CDR2 is SQIVND in the germline V gene (reference sequence). Losses at the gene ends were 6 bases for V and 3 bases for J; bases not matched to a gene: 10. CDR3 coding DNA: TGTGCCAGTAGCCCAGGACAGGGTAACCTCTACGAGCAGTACTTC. This gives the protein CASSPGQGNLYEQYF.

The V call is TRBV11-3, the J call TRBJ1-4, with TRBD1 as a possible D gene (5 bases). Germline loops: CDR1 SGHNT, CDR2 YENEEA. The CDR3 spans 12 residues. The V and J ends lost 1 base and 10 bases respectively, with 7 bases between them. The DNA of the CDR3 is TGTGCCAGCAGCTTAGTTGGGGGAAAACTGTTTTTT. It encodes CASSLVGGKLFF.